These 7 T cell receptor beta chains originate from one sample sequenced in a study of CD8 T cells in Susac syndrome. Random-hexamer reverse transcription was applied to about 0.45 to 1 ug RNA. TCRdb re-called the immunoSEQ multiplex PCR reads through MiXCR, storing one row per CDR3 protein. The table has 150,000 to 200,000 distinct CDR3 sequences, around 94% seen once. The sample taken for sequencing was CD4+ T cells from PBMCs. The receptors derive from a human donor with Susac syndrome.

This chain links TRBV7-2 with TRBJ2-3; 10 bases are a match to TRBD2. Germline trimming cut 1 base from V and 6 bases from J; bases unmatched to any gene: 7. This CDR3 spans 16 amino acids. Per the germline V gene, CDR1 is SGHTA and CDR2 is FQGNSA. CDR3 DNA sequence: TGTGCCAGCAGCTTAGGGGCAGCGGGAGGGCGGGATACGCAGTATTTT. This gives the protein CASSLGAAGGRDTQYF.

The CDR3 DNA reads TGCAGCGTTGAGGGCGAGAAGAAGAACACTGAAGCTTTCTTT. Residues: CSVEGEKKNTEAFF. This sequence joins TRBV29-1 and TRBJ1-1; D is uncertain. The CDR3 extends over 14 amino acids. Trimming removed 3 bases at V and 1 base at J, with 12 bases between. Germline CDR1 SQVTM, CDR2 ANQGSEA.

This rearrangement joins TRBV15 to TRBJ1-1; possibly TRBD1 for D (6 bases). V lost 4 bases and J lost 1, with 22 bases in between. The V gene's germline CDR1 is LNHNV and CDR2 YYDKDF (reference sequence). This CDR3 region has 18 residues. The CDR3 nucleotides are TGTGCCACCAGCAAAATTACAGGGTTCTGGAACGAGAACACTGAAGCTTTCTTT. This codes for CATSKITGFWNENTEAFF.

The chain links TRBV6-6 to TRBJ1-3, with D possibly TRBD1 on 5 matching bases. Per germline, CDR1 MNHNY and CDR2 SVGAGI (reference sequence). CDR3 size: 16 residues. Trimming removed 5 bases at V and 0 bases at J, with 14 bases between. CDR3 residues: CASSRYGADSGNTIYF. CDR3 bases: TGTGCCAGCAGTCGCTATGGGGCAGACTCTGGAAACACCATATATTTT.

The chain links TRBV7-9 to TRBJ1-1, with D perhaps TRBD1 (6 bases). Trimming stripped 5 bases from V and 1 base from J, with 11 bases between. The CDR3 is 14 amino acids. Germline V gives CDR1 SEHNR, CDR2 FQNEAQ (reference sequence). The CDR3 region has the DNA TGTGCCAGCAGCCCTACAGGGAAGAACACTGAAGCTTTCTTT. It translates to CASSPTGKNTEAFF. Looking up the rest from reference TRBV7-9 and TRBJ1-1 gives the full variable domain: DTGVSQNPRHKITKRGQNVTFRCDPISEHNRLYWYRQTLGQGPEFLTYFQNEAQLEKSRLLSDRFSAERPKGSFSTLEIQRTEQGDSAMYLCASSPTGKNTEAFFGQGTRLTVV.

This clonotype was detected only a few times. J is TRBJ2-7 and V is TRBV18, with TRBD1 matching 9 bases. CDR1 is KGHSH, CDR2 LQKENI, per germline. This CDR3 comprises 14 residues. V trimming: 0 bases; J trimming: 3 bases; junction bases outside the gene matches: 0. The CDR3 DNA sequence: TGTGCCAGCTCACCACCGGGACAGGGCTACGAGCAGTACTTC. Its translation is CASSPPGQGYEQYF. The variable domain in full, completed from reference TRBV18 and TRBJ2-7, reads NAGVMQNPRHLVRRRGQEARLRCSPMKGHSHVYWYRQLPEEGLKFMVYLQKENIIDESGMPKERFSAEFPKEGPSILRIQQVVRGDSAAYFCASSPPGQGYEQYFGPGTRLTVT.

The rearrangement joins TRBV20-1 to TRBJ1-2; 8 positions agree with TRBD1. CDR3 length equals 13 residues. Per the germline V gene, CDR1 is DFQATT and CDR2 is SNEGSKA (reference sequence). J was trimmed by 2 bases and V by 6 bases; bases with no gene match: 5. CDR3 sequence: CSALRTGNYGYTF. Written as DNA, the CDR3 is TGCAGTGCCCTTAGGACAGGGAACTATGGCTACACCTTC.